This T cell receptor (beta chain) was identified in a study of CD8 T cells in Susac syndrome. Overall study context: Among the Susac syndrome patients sequenced, 5 or 6 had active disease and fewer than 10 were in remission.

cDNA came from 0.5 to 1 ug RNA primed by random hexamers. An immunoSEQ multiplex PCR amplified TCR beta CDR3 over 54 Vbeta and 13 Jbeta. Each CDR3 protein gets one entry after TCRdb re-called the immunoSEQ multiplex PCR reads with MiXCR. This table holds more than 95,000 distinct CDR3 sequences, 90% to 95% found once. The ends were cut back, 7 bases at V and 5 bases at J, with 11 bases in the middle. The CDR3 spans 13 residues. Per germline, CDR1 SEHNR and CDR2 FQNEAQ (reference sequence). The receptor's source is a human donor with Susac syndrome. This chain links TRBV7-9 with TRBJ2-2; no clear D gene. Specimen: CD8+ T cells from PBMCs. CDR3 protein: CASISPRTGELFF. DNA of the CDR3: TGTGCCAGCATTTCCCCCCGGACCGGGGAGCTGTTTTTT. Full variable domain (outside the CDR3, taken from reference TRBV7-9 and TRBJ2-2): DTGVSQNPRHKITKRGQNVTFRCDPISEHNRLYWYRQTLGQGPEFLTYFQNEAQLEKSRLLSDRFSAERPKGSFSTLEIQRTEQGDSAMYLCASISPRTGELFFGEGSRLTVL.